This T cell receptor (beta chain) was sequenced in a study of shared clonotypes between healthy human individuals. Germline CDR1 and CDR2: SEHNR and FQNEAQ (reference sequence). This CDR3 has 17 residues. Trimming removed 4 bases at V and 0 bases at J, with 13 bases between. Measured with immunoSEQ multiplex PCR; TCRdb has only the in-frame clones, and not every one. The data hold millions of clones, with 85% to 95% observed a single time. The material sequenced was naive CD4+ T cells from PBMCs. Sample subset: CD45RA+ positively selected. The TCR sequence derives from a man aged 18 to 30 in good health. Some clones in this sample may be carry-over from other donors' samples. The gene calls are TRBV7-9 and TRBJ2-6; D gene uncertain. The CDR3 region is CASSSVGQASGANVLTF. CDR3 sequence (DNA): TGTGCCAGCAGCTCCGTCGGCCAAGCCTCTGGGGCCAACGTCCTGACTTTC.